The rows below give T cell receptor beta chains drawn from one sample of a study of human T cells and chemical hapten exposure. TCRdb reanalysed the RACE reads using MiXCR and keeps one entry per CDR3 protein. The table lists about 69,000 distinct CDR3 sequences, about a tenth of them singletons. The sequences come from whole blood, collected in connection with sensitization to the hapten diphenylcyclopropenone (DPC). The receptors were sampled from a woman in her forties or fifties with alopecia areata. Some clones in this sample may be carry-over from other donors' samples. Each CDR3 is given with its conserved first and last residue. The order of the fields is clone size, V gene, CDR3 length, J gene, D gene, CDR3 protein, CDR3 DNA. The D gene is left open where the match is weak. Expanded clones get a size class; other rows say once, few or many, or leave the size out.

>-|TRBV20-1|13|TRBJ1-5|-
CSVREASNQPQHF
TGCAGCGTAAGGGAGGCTAGCAATCAGCCCCAGCATTTT
>many|TRBV5-6|15|TRBJ2-3|-
CASSRDTTSTDTQYF
TGTGCCAGCAGCCGAGACACAACTAGCACAGATACGCAGTATTTT
>many|TRBV6-5|18|TRBJ2-7|TRBD2
CASSYSRSGGTPIYEQYF
TGTGCCAGCAGTTACTCCCGTAGCGGGGGCACGCCTATCTACGAGCAGTACTTC
>many|TRBV7-6|18|TRBJ2-6|-
CASSLALGLVSGANVLTF
TGTGCCAGCAGCTTAGCGCTGGGACTCGTCTCTGGGGCCAACGTCCTGACTTTC
>many|TRBV29-1|12|TRBJ2-1|-
CSVVLGAHEQFF
TGCAGCGTTGTGTTAGGGGCACACGAGCAGTTCTTC
>-|TRBV2|14|TRBJ1-5|-
CASSGGAGNQPQHF
TGTGCCAGCAGTGGAGGGGCGGGCAATCAGCCCCAGCATTTT
>-|TRBV28|12|TRBJ2-7|-
CASSFGPYEQYF
TGTGCCAGCAGTTTCGGTCCCTACGAGCAGTACTTC
>few|TRBV20-1|13|TRBJ2-5|TRBD1
CSATPRQGGTQYF
TGCAGTGCCACCCCTAGACAGGGCGGGACCCAGTACTTC
>many|TRBV29-1|13|TRBJ2-7|-
CSGNGPLGNEQYF
TGCAGCGGGAATGGCCCGCTGGGGAACGAGCAGTACTTC
>many|TRBV19|13|TRBJ2-7|-
CASRGTPGHEQYF
TGTGCCAGTAGAGGGACACCGGGCCACGAGCAGTACTTC
>few|TRBV5-4|15|TRBJ1-1|-
CASSFRNSMNTEAFF
TGTGCCAGCAGCTTTAGGAACAGCATGAACACTGAAGCTTTCTTT
>many|TRBV7-9|15|TRBJ2-3|-
CASSLAGPSTDTQYF
TGTGCCAGCAGCTTGGCGGGGCCTAGCACAGATACGCAGTATTTT
>many|TRBV15|15|TRBJ1-6|TRBD1
CATSRDRDSASPLHF
TGTGCCACCAGCAGAGATCGGGACAGCGCTTCACCCCTCCACTTT
>many|TRBV28|15|TRBJ2-7|TRBD1
CASSPSGTGAYEQYF
TGTGCCAGCAGTCCTTCCGGGACAGGGGCCTACGAGCAGTACTTC
>many|TRBV20-1|13|TRBJ1-5|-
CSARSPGNQPQHF
TGCAGTGCTAGGTCTCCTGGCAATCAGCCCCAGCATTTT
>few|TRBV13|17|TRBJ2-1|-
CASSLMWGARGYNEQFF
TGTGCCAGCAGCTTAATGTGGGGGGCTAGAGGCTACAATGAGCAGTTCTTC
>many|TRBV9|15|TRBJ1-2|-
CASSVAPGAGYGYTF
TGTGCCAGCAGCGTAGCGCCAGGGGCCGGCTATGGCTACACCTTC
>many|TRBV5-1|14|TRBJ1-1|-
CASSSLGGNTEAFF
TGCGCCAGCAGCTCTCTCGGGGGGAACACTGAAGCTTTCTTT
>many|TRBV3-1|13|TRBJ2-3|-
CASSHASTDTQYF
TGTGCCAGCAGCCATGCTAGCACAGATACGCAGTATTTT
>many|TRBV20-1|16|TRBJ2-5|TRBD2
CSARLAGGSLTETQYF
TGCAGTGCTAGACTAGCGGGAGGGTCCCTAACAGAGACCCAGTACTTC
>-|TRBV29-1|15|TRBJ2-5|-
CSVGSRLARQETQYF
TGCAGCGTGGGGAGTCGGCTAGCGAGGCAAGAGACCCAGTACTTC
>many|TRBV7-2|17|TRBJ2-3|-
CASGRGAWAAGADTQYF
TGTGCCAGCGGCAGGGGGGCGTGGGCCGCGGGAGCAGATACGCAGTATTTT
>-|TRBV3-1|14|TRBJ1-1|-
CASSADWGGREAFF
TGTGCCAGCAGCGCCGATTGGGGCGGGAGGGAAGCTTTCTTT
>-|TRBV7-2|13|TRBJ1-1|-
CASSQGIYTEAFF
TGTGCCAGCAGCCAGGGCATTTACACTGAAGCTTTCTTT
>-|TRBV28|14|TRBJ1-2|-
CASSLRLPTSGYTF
TGTGCCAGCAGTTTACGCTTACCGACTAGTGGCTACACCTTC
>many|TRBV6-5|17|TRBJ2-5|TRBD2
CASSSRPGLAEAETQYF
TGTGCCAGCAGTTCGAGGCCAGGACTAGCGGAGGCGGAGACCCAGTACTTC
>few|TRBV6-5|15|TRBJ2-7|TRBD1
CASRRTGARSYEQYF
TGTGCCAGCAGGCGGACAGGGGCTCGGTCCTACGAGCAGTACTTC